This T cell receptor beta chain was found in a study of blood T cell repertoires in COVID-19. The CDR3 is 12 residues long. Trimming pared 5 bases from V and 5 bases from J, leaving 7 bases between. Sequenced by immunoSEQ multiplex PCR; TCRdb stores in-frame clones only, minus some. Here the sample spans roughly 100,000 clones, 89% being singletons. Source material: peripheral blood. The origin of this receptor is a woman of 80 years or more in a cohort sampled during active COVID-19. The chain employs TRBV12-3 or TRBV12-4 and TRBJ2-1; tentative D call: TRBD1 (5 bases). CDR3 bases: TGTGCCAGCAGTGGGGCCGACAATGAGCAGTTCTTC. It yields the protein CASSGADNEQFF.